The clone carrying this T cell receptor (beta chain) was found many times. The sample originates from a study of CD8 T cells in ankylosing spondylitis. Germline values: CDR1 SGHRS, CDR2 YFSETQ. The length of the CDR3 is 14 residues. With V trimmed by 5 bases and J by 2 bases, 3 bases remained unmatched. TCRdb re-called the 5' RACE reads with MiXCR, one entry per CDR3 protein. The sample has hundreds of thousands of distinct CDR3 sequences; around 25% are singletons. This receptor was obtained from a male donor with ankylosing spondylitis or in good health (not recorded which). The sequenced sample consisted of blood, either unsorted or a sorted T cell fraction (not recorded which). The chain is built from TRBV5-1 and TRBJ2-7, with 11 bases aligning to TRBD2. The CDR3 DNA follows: TGCGCCAGCAGGGGACTAGCGGAGGCCTACGAGCAGTACTTC. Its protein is CASRGLAEAYEQYF. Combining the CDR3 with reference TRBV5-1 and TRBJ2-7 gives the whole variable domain KAGVTQTPRYLIKTRGQQVTLSCSPISGHRSVSWYQQTPGQGLQFLFEYFSETQRNKGNFPGRFSGRQFSNSRSEMNVSTLELGDSALYLCASRGLAEAYEQYFGPGTRLTVT.